The clone carrying this TCR beta chain was counted at least ten times. The data belong to a study of post-analysis software for immune sequencing data. Presence of unique molecular identifiers characterized the TCR beta cDNA libraries. TCRdb reprocessed the PCR reads with MiXCR, giving one entry per CDR3 protein. This sample yields approximately 150,000 distinct CDR3 sequences, of which approximately 30% are seen a single time; approximately 1.5% belongs to the top ten. The clonotype was recovered from a girl under 18 with multiple sclerosis. Input material: blood.

CDR3 region: CASSHGTQYNEQFF. CDR3 coding DNA: TGTGCCAGCAGCCACGGGACTCAGTACAATGAGCAGTTCTTC. The chain uses TRBV7-2 and TRBJ2-1, with D possibly TRBD2 on 6 matching bases. Between the trimmed V and J ends, which lost 5 bases and 4 bases, there was a span of 12 bases. The CDR3 is 14 amino acids. Germline loops: CDR1 SGHTA, CDR2 FQGNSA.